Below are 30 T cell receptor beta chains sequenced from a single sample in a study of PD-1 blockade in classical Hodgkin lymphoma. TCRdb's table, derived via immunoSEQ multiplex PCR, lists solely in-frame clones and lacks some. The sample consists of approximately 150,000 clones, 78% of them appearing once. In every patient, relapse followed autologous stem cell transplantation, while exposure to brentuximab vedotin differed. Specimen: peripheral blood mononuclear cells (PBMCs), collected before the second cycle of nivolumab. All receptors derive from a human donor with classical Hodgkin lymphoma.

This clone was seen once. The J gene is TRBJ2-5, the V gene TRBV4-2, with TRBD2 matching 7 bases. The DNA end is more similar to TRBJ2-7, so the J call may be wrong. The CDR3 is 15 amino acids. Looked up from germline, CDR1 is LGHNA and CDR2 is YNFKEQ. The CDR3 loop reads CASSLTSAVGYEQYF. The CDR3 DNA sequence: TGTGCCAGCAGCCTAACTAGCGCCGTCGGCTACGAGCAGTACTTC.

J is TRBJ1-5 and V is TRBV18; possibly TRBD1 for D (5 bases). CDR3 length equals 15 residues. Per the germline V gene, CDR1 is KGHSH and CDR2 is LQKENI. V lost 1 base and J lost 7, with 14 bases in between. CDR3 protein: CASSPLSQGGQPQHF. CDR3 nucleotides: TGTGCCAGCTCACCACTGAGTCAGGGCGGGCAGCCCCAGCATTTT.

This chain links TRBV27 with TRBJ2-7; D tentatively reads TRBD1 or TRBD2 (5 bases each). Germline CDR1 and CDR2: MNHEY and SMNVEV (reference sequence). The CDR3 contains 13 residues. The V end lost 4 bases, the J end lost 3 bases, and 10 bases lay between the germline ends. CDR3 nucleotides: TGTGCCAGCAGTTGGGGACGGAGCTACGAGCAGTACTTC. Translation gives CASSWGRSYEQYF.

This clone has more than one count but fewer than ten. The chain couples TRBV2 to TRBJ2-7, with 7 bases lining up with TRBD1. V lost 6 bases to trimming and J lost 5 bases; unmatched junction nucleotides: 10. The germline gives CDR1 SNHLY, CDR2 FYNNEI. There are 14 residues in the CDR3. CDR3 region: CASRRTGMWDEQYF. CDR3 nucleotide sequence: TGTGCCAGCAGGAGGACAGGAATGTGGGACGAGCAGTACTTC. The complete variable domain, with remaining parts taken from reference TRBV2 and TRBJ2-7, reads EPEVTQTPSHQVTQMGQEVILRCVPISNHLYFYWYRQILGQKVEFLVSFYNNEISEKSEIFDDQFSVERPDGSNFTLKIRSTKLEDSAMYFCASRRTGMWDEQYFGPGTRLTVT.

This chain uses TRBV11-2 with TRBJ2-7, with D unresolved. V was pared by 1 base and J by 2 bases, with 12 bases between. The CDR3 spans 15 residues. Germline assignment: CDR1 SGHAT and CDR2 FQNNGV. The CDR3 is CASSLALWAPYEQYF. The CDR3 DNA reads TGTGCCAGCAGCTTAGCTTTGTGGGCACCCTACGAGCAGTACTTC.

The V gene is TRBV7-2, the J gene TRBJ2-7; D possibly corresponds to TRBD1 (5 bases). Trimming took off 1 base at V and 2 bases at J, with 9 bases between the two ends. This CDR3 is 14 amino acids long. CDR1 is SGHTA and CDR2 is FQGNSA in the germline V gene. The CDR3 DNA is TGTGCCAGCAGCTTAGATGCAGGGCCCTACGAGCAGTACTTC. Its protein product is CASSLDAGPYEQYF.

The chain joins TRBV7-2 to TRBJ1-1, with unresolved D. CDR1 and CDR2 from the germline V gene are SGHTA and FQGNSA. The CDR3 consists of 13 residues. Trimming stripped 4 bases from V and 6 bases from J, with 12 bases between. The CDR3 region has the DNA TGTGCCAGCAGCTCCAGTACGGGCGCTGAAGCTTTCTTT. Translation: CASSSSTGAEAFF. Together with reference TRBV7-2 and TRBJ1-1, the CDR3 gives the full variable domain: GAGVSQSPSNKVTEKGKDVELRCDPISGHTALYWYRQSLGQGLEFLIYFQGNSAPDKSGLPSDRFSAERTGGSVSTLTIQRTQQEDSAVYLCASSSSTGAEAFFGQGTRLTVV.

Comment on this clone: The same CDR3 also results from other DNA sequences found in this sample. The chain recombines TRBV2 with TRBJ2-5; D uncertain. Between the trimmed V and J ends, which lost 0 bases and 5 bases, there was a span of 4 bases. The CDR3 has 12 residues. From germline, CDR1 is SNHLY and CDR2 FYNNEI. This CDR3 is CASSEALETQYF. In nucleotides, the CDR3 is TGTGCCAGCAGTGAAGCGCTGGAGACCCAGTACTTC. Full variable domain (outside the CDR3, taken from reference TRBV2 and TRBJ2-5): EPEVTQTPSHQVTQMGQEVILRCVPISNHLYFYWYRQILGQKVEFLVSFYNNEISEKSEIFDDQFSVERPDGSNFTLKIRSTKLEDSAMYFCASSEALETQYFGPGTRLLVL.

CDR3 DNA sequence: TGTGCCATCAGTGTGGAAAGCGGGAGAGGCACAGATACGCAGTATTTT. Protein product: CAISVESGRGTDTQYF. The chain is built from TRBV10-3 and TRBJ2-3, with 8 bases aligning to TRBD2. The CDR3 length is 16 residues. J gave up 1 base and V 4 bases, and 7 bases lay outside the gene matches. Germline assignment: CDR1 ENHRY and CDR2 SYGVKD.

The V and J genes are TRBV27 and TRBJ1-4; D not certain. V shed 6 bases and J shed 0 bases, with 11 bases lying between them. Per germline, CDR1 MNHEY and CDR2 SMNVEV (reference sequence). CDR3 size: 15 residues. This chain's CDR3 is CASRRTIATNEKLFF. CDR3 DNA sequence: TGTGCCAGCAGGCGGACTATTGCAACTAATGAAAAACTGTTTTTT.

The CDR3 protein is CASSILGRAETPQETQYF. CDR3 DNA: TGTGCCAGTAGTATACTAGGACGGGCTGAAACCCCACAAGAGACCCAGTACTTC. The rearrangement uses TRBV19 and TRBJ2-5; D is undetermined. With 2 bases removed from V and 2 bases from J, the gap between germline ends came to 21 bases. CDR3 size: 18 residues. Germline values: CDR1 LNHDA, CDR2 SQIVND (reference sequence).

This chain links TRBV9 with TRBJ2-5; tentatively, D is TRBD1 (6 bases). This CDR3 has 18 residues. Trimming shortened V by 3 bases and J by 2 bases, and 23 bases separated the two germline ends. Germline-derived CDR1 and CDR2 are SGDLS and YYNGEE. The CDR3 region is CASSAPKHRDTGQETQYF. DNA for the CDR3: TGTGCCAGCAGCGCGCCCAAACACCGGGACACCGGACAAGAGACCCAGTACTTC. The full variable domain, with the rest looked up from reference TRBV9 and TRBJ2-5, is DSGVTQTPKHLITATGQRVTLRCSPRSGDLSVYWYQQSLDQGLQFLIQYYNGEERAKGNILERFSAQQFPDLHSELNLSSLELGDSALYFCASSAPKHRDTGQETQYFGPGTRLLVL.

This chain joins TRBV6-5 and TRBJ2-7; no clear D gene. The germline V and J ends were trimmed by 5 bases and 0 bases, with 5 bases remaining between them. The V gene's germline CDR1 is MNHEY and CDR2 SVGAGI. The CDR3 is made up of 12 amino acids. The CDR3 DNA reads TGTGCCAGCAGTCTCAGCTCCTACGAGCAGTACTTC. This gives the protein CASSLSSYEQYF.

To note about this clone: Other DNA sequences in the sample encode the same CDR3. This chain uses TRBV7-9 with TRBJ2-1; D call uncertain. Germline V gene sequence: CDR1 SEHNR, CDR2 FQNEAQ (reference sequence). V lost 3 bases and J 9 bases, leaving 9 bases between the germline ends. The CDR3 is 12 amino acids. The CDR3 reads CASSLKSTEQFF. The CDR3, as DNA: TGTGCCAGCAGCTTGAAGTCAACTGAGCAGTTCTTC.

This rearrangement joins TRBV27 to TRBJ2-5, with 12 bases fitting TRBD2. Germline V gene sequence: CDR1 MNHEY, CDR2 SMNVEV (reference sequence). The CDR3 consists of 17 residues. The trim removed 1 base at V and 2 bases at J, leaving 5 bases unmatched. The chain's CDR3 is CASSLWTSGTIQETQYF. The DNA for the CDR3 is TGTGCCAGCAGTTTATGGACTAGCGGGACGATTCAAGAGACCCAGTACTTC.

The chain combines TRBV19 with TRBJ1-1; D gene uncertain. The CDR3 covers 14 residues. CDR1 is LNHDA and CDR2 is SQIVND in the germline V gene (reference sequence). Trimming took 3 bases from V and 4 from J, leaving 12 bases between them. CDR3 region: CASSMGKGPTEAFF. The CDR3 DNA reads as TGTGCCAGTAGTATGGGAAAAGGACCCACTGAAGCTTTCTTT.

This clone was recorded a few times. The genes are TRBV9 and TRBJ2-7, with 11 bases fitting TRBD1. CDR3 size: 15 residues. Losses at the gene ends were 3 bases for V and 5 bases for J; bases not matched to a gene: 7. The V gene's germline CDR1 is SGDLS and CDR2 YYNGEE. The CDR3 protein is CASSGVGQGADEQYF. CDR3 DNA: TGTGCCAGCAGCGGAGTCGGACAGGGGGCGGACGAGCAGTACTTC.

V and J are TRBV7-9 and TRBJ1-1, with D tentatively TRBD1 (6 bases). The V gene lost 6 bases and the J gene lost 1 base, with 9 bases spanning the gap. Germline CDR1 reads SEHNR; CDR2 reads FQNEAQ (reference sequence). The CDR3 loop spans 13 amino acids. The CDR3, as DNA: TGTGCCAGCAGGCTGGGACAGAACACTGAAGCTTTCTTT. It specifies CASRLGQNTEAFF.

V usage is TRBV7-9 and J usage is TRBJ2-7, with a possible D match to TRBD1 (5 bases). The germline V gene encodes CDR1 SEHNR and CDR2 FQNEAQ (reference sequence). Trimming removed 4 bases from V and 2 bases from J, with 15 bases in between. CDR3 length: 15 amino acids. The CDR3 reads CASSSWGPVAYEQYF. DNA of the CDR3: TGTGCCAGCAGCTCGTGGGGCCCCGTCGCCTACGAGCAGTACTTC.

V gene TRBV30 combines with J gene TRBJ1-5; tentative D call: TRBD1 (5 bases). The CDR3 loop spans 15 amino acids. Germline V lookup: CDR1 GTSNPN, CDR2 SVGIG (reference sequence). The germline V and J ends were trimmed by 5 bases and 9 bases, with 23 bases remaining between them. This CDR3 is CAWGGKGNGGGPQHF. In DNA form, the CDR3 reads TGTGCCTGGGGGGGGAAAGGGAACGGTGGAGGGCCCCAGCATTTT.

The CDR3: CASGLLRPHTQYF. The CDR3 DNA sequence: TGTGCCAGCGGTCTCCTAAGGCCCCATACGCAGTATTTT. The chain carries TRBV28 and TRBJ2-3; D is ambiguous. The CDR3 runs to 13 residues. The ends were cut back, 8 bases at V and 7 bases at J, with 16 bases in the middle. Germline V gives CDR1 MDHEN, CDR2 SYDVKM.

The rearrangement links TRBV28 to TRBJ2-2, with 8 bases matching TRBD1. Germline V gene data show CDR1 as MDHEN and CDR2 as SYDVKM. This CDR3 is built from 18 residues. J was trimmed by 4 bases and V by 0 bases; bases with no gene match: 10. The CDR3 bases are TGTGCCAGCAGTTTATGGGGGCTGAGAGGACAGGGCACCGGGGAGCTGTTTTTT. Protein sequence: CASSLWGLRGQGTGELFF.

The genes are TRBV6-1 and TRBJ1-6; no definite D call. This CDR3 has 14 amino acids. The V end lost 7 bases, the J end lost 8 bases, and 15 bases lay between the germline ends. In germline, CDR1 is MNHNS, CDR2 SASEGT. CDR3 in amino acids: CASKSGTFYSPLHF. CDR3 bases: TGTGCCAGCAAAAGTGGCACCTTCTATTCACCCCTCCACTTT.

The chain uses TRBV10-3 and TRBJ1-1; unclear D gene. The CDR3 has 13 residues. V gave up 7 bases and J gave up 1 base, with 10 bases separating them. Germline V lookup: CDR1 ENHRY, CDR2 SYGVKD. For the CDR3, the DNA is TGTGCCATCAAAGGCACAGAGAACACTGAAGCTTTCTTT. It translates to CAIKGTENTEAFF.

This clone was recorded only once. The rearrangement uses TRBV19 and TRBJ2-7; 8 nucleotides agree with TRBD2. V lost 5 bases to trimming and J lost 3 bases; unmatched junction nucleotides: 3. Germline CDR1 reads LNHDA; CDR2 reads SQIVND (reference sequence). This CDR3 has 13 amino acids. The CDR3 coding sequence is TGTGCCAGTAGTGCTGCGGGGGGCTACGAGCAGTACTTC. Encoded protein: CASSAAGGYEQYF.

This chain connects TRBV6-5 to TRBJ2-5; D is uncertain. The CDR3 runs 11 residues. Germline CDR1 is MNHEY and CDR2 is SVGAGI. V gave up 6 bases and J gave up 1 base, with 3 bases separating them. In DNA form, the CDR3 reads TGTGCCAGCAGGCTCCAAGAGACCCAGTACTTC. It codes for CASRLQETQYF.

This chain connects TRBV9 to TRBJ2-7; D possibly corresponds to TRBD1 (5 bases). The CDR3 length is 14 residues. Trimming shortened V by 0 bases and J by 1 base, and 8 bases separated the two germline ends. CDR1 and CDR2 from the germline V gene are SGDLS and YYNGEE. The CDR3 loop is CASSVGRTSYEQYF. The CDR3 nucleotides are TGTGCCAGCAGCGTAGGGCGGACATCCTACGAGCAGTACTTC.

In this sample, this clone turned up once. V gene TRBV6-5 combines with J gene TRBJ2-7, with 10 bases lining up with TRBD1. Germline V gene lookup returns CDR1 MNHEY and CDR2 SVGAGI. The CDR3 loop spans 14 amino acids. Trimming removed 7 bases from V and 4 bases from J; junction bases left unmatched: 7. CDR3 in DNA: TGTGCCAGCAACCCCCCGGGACAGGGGTACGAGCAGTACTTC. It encodes CASNPPGQGYEQYF.

The chain couples TRBV6-6 to TRBJ1-6; D is unresolved. Germline CDR1 reads MNHNY; CDR2 reads SVGAGI (reference sequence). V dropped 6 bases and J dropped 6 bases, with 15 bases sitting between them. This CDR3 is built from 15 residues. CDR3 nucleotide sequence: TGTGCCAGCAGCCAACATGGGGAAGGTAATTCACCCCTCCACTTT. As protein: CASSQHGEGNSPLHF.

The chain employs TRBV10-3 and TRBJ1-2; D ambiguous. In germline, CDR1 is ENHRY, CDR2 SYGVKD. The CDR3 contains 13 residues. V was trimmed by 2 bases and J by 2 bases, leaving 6 bases between them. The CDR3 loop reads CAISERGNYGYTF. CDR3 DNA sequence: TGTGCCATCAGTGAGCGGGGAAACTATGGCTACACCTTC.